This T cell receptor (beta chain) was recovered during a study of cytomegalovirus exposure and HLA in healthy donors. Looking at the study overall: Earlier, about 180 million T cells were analyzed, and fewer than 120 million unique TCR beta sequences were found among them. An early release of data contained 75 million to 90 million unique TCRs, which came from HLA-typed donors. Study-level points and caveats: In a later analysis, several top co-occurrence clusters appeared linked to parvovirus B19, influenza, CMV and Epstein-Barr virus. Other equally common chains were less clonally expanded than HLA-associated TCR beta chains, a later analysis showed.

PCR primers comprised 60 Vbeta and 13 Jbeta primers. Only in-frame clones appear in the TCRdb table, and some are missing; sequencing was by immunoSEQ multiplex PCR. The table shows more than 150,000 clones, with about three quarters occurring only once. CDR1 and CDR2 (germline): MNHEY, SMNVEV (reference sequence). CDR3 length: 14 amino acids. V gave up 5 bases and J gave up 6 bases; unmatched junction bases: 5. Turning to this clone: Its target is not known.

The clonotype originates from a woman in her forties or fifties in good health and CMV-seropositive. Sample: PBMCs. This chain links TRBV27 with TRBJ1-4, with 8 bases matching TRBD1. Written as DNA, the CDR3 is TGTGCCAGCAGTCCCGACAGGGGTGATGAAAAACTGTTTTTT. The encoded protein is CASSPDRGDEKLFF.